The source of this T cell receptor (beta chain) is a study of blood T cells in healthy people across ages. This clonotype has more than one count but fewer than ten. J lost 7 bases, V lost 4 bases, and 7 bases had no gene match. The CDR3 is 14 amino acids. The germline CDR1 and CDR2 sequences are SGHTA and FQGNSA. A second PCR, run for about 7 to 11 cycles, used a sample-barcoded 5' primer plus a J-beta primer mix. Paired-end reads containing CDR3 totaled no fewer than 2.5 million for each sample. Each CDR3 protein is one row after TCRdb ran MiXCR on the 5' RACE reads. The sample shows approximately 290,000 distinct CDR3 sequences, less than 30% of them seen only once. Russia was home to the donors, healthy Caucasian individuals aged roughly 6 to 90. Samples had at least 7 million PBMCs isolated from them.

The chain employs TRBV7-2 and TRBJ2-5, with 9 bases lining up with TRBD2. This sequence was found in a woman in her seventies in good health. The specimen sequenced was blood. CDR3 nucleotide sequence: TGTGCCAGCAGCTCCGATAGCGGGAGCGGGACCCAGTACTTC. Its translation is CASSSDSGSGTQYF.